The clone carrying this T cell receptor (beta chain) has a single count. Its antigen is still unknown. Looked up from germline, CDR1 is SGHDN and CDR2 is FVKESK. J gave up 0 bases and V 4 bases, and 3 bases lay outside the gene matches. This CDR3 comprises 15 residues. Sequenced by immunoSEQ multiplex PCR; TCRdb stores in-frame clones only, minus some. The sample holds around 100,000 clones, about 88% seen once. The data are from a study of T cell responses to AZD1222 COVID-19 vaccine. The study's findings and limits: All repertoire sampling was performed exclusively after the peak T cell response. Regions 160-218 and 743-854 dominated among vaccine-associated CD4 TCRs spanning spike. At baseline, just a handful of AZD1222 recipients tested seropositive.

The sample in question was peripheral blood, obtained on day 0 of AZD1222 vaccination. J is TRBJ1-1 and V is TRBV14, with 9 positions matching TRBD1. The origin of this receptor is an adult in good health. In DNA form, the CDR3 reads TGTGCCAGCAGCCGAGGACAGGGGTTGAACACTGAAGCTTTCTTT. Protein product: CASSRGQGLNTEAFF.